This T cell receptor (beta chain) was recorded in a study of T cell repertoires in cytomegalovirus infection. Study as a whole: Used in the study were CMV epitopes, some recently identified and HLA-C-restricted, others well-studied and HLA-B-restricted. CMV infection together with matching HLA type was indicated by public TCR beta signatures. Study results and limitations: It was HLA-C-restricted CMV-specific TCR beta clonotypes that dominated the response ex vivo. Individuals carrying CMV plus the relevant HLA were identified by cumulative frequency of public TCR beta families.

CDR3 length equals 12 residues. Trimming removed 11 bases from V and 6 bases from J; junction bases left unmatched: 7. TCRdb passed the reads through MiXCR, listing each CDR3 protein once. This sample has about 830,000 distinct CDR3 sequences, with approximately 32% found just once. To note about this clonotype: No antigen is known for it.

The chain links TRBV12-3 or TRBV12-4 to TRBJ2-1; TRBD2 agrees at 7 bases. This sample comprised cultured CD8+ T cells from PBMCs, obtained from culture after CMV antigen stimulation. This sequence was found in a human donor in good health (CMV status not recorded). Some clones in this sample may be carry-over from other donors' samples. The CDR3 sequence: CAVSPGGNEQFF. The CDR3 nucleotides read TGTGCCGTCTCCCCGGGGGGCAATGAGCAGTTCTTC.